This T cell receptor beta chain came from a study of T cell responses to AZD1222 COVID-19 vaccine. From germline, CDR1 is MNHEY and CDR2 SVGAGI. The V and J ends lost 2 bases and 7 bases, in that order; junction bases with no gene match: 7. This CDR3 comprises 15 residues. Clones were sequenced by immunoSEQ multiplex PCR, and TCRdb holds only the in-frame ones, with some missing. The sample comprises 85,000 to 120,000 clones, roughly 84% of which are singletons, and approximately 15% rests with the top ten. The clonotype was recovered from an adult in good health. V and J are TRBV6-5 and TRBJ2-7; 11 positions agree with TRBD1. The sample consisted of peripheral blood, taken on day 0 of AZD1222 vaccination. The CDR3 region has the DNA TGTGCCAGCAGTTACGCGGGACAGGGGGGACGGGAGCAGTACTTC. It codes for CASSYAGQGGREQYF.